This T cell receptor (beta chain) was identified during a study of cytomegalovirus exposure and HLA in healthy donors. Healthy bone marrow donors made up the donor group. With regard to this clone: What it recognizes is unknown.

Trimming left V 3 bases short and J 1 base short, with 7 bases between. The CDR3 consists of 14 residues. CDR1 SGHTA and CDR2 FQGNSA come from the germline V gene. The primer mix had 60 Vbeta and 13 Jbeta primers. In the source study's methods: A later analysis tallied about 80 million unique TCR beta chains, some 12 million of them shared. Sequencing used immunoSEQ multiplex PCR; TCRdb keeps in-frame clones, though not all of them. V and J calls and clone size come straight from that table; D and trimming were deduced from the DNA. Among approximately 160,000 clones listed, over 60% were seen once. Overall study findings and caveats: A missense DCLRE1C variant was associated with V- and J-gene trimming of TCR beta chains in a later analysis, and an independent cohort replicated the association.

This chain links TRBV7-2 with TRBJ2-1; D is uncertain. This TCR derives from a woman aged 25 to 39 in good health and CMV-seronegative. The sequencing input was PBMCs. CDR3 nucleotides: TGTGCCAGCAGCTTTCTAGTATCCTACAATGAGCAGTTCTTC. Amino acids: CASSFLVSYNEQFF.